Below are 8 T cell receptor beta chains sequenced from a single sample in a study of blood T cell repertoires in COVID-19. Produced via immunoSEQ multiplex PCR; TCRdb's table is partial and in-frame only. The repertoire has around 200,000 clones, roughly 84% of them found once; the top ten carry around 9.8%. The sample was peripheral blood. These receptors were collected from a woman of 80 years or more with acute or convalescent COVID-19.

This chain uses TRBV7-3 with TRBJ1-1; D not certain. Germline V gives CDR1 SGHTA, CDR2 FQGTGA. Deletions cut 5 bases from V and 5 bases from J, with 15 bases between. The CDR3 is 14 amino acids. The CDR3 sequence is CASSLEGGGTEAFF. Written as DNA, the CDR3 is TGTGCCAGCAGCCTTGAGGGAGGTGGAACTGAAGCTTTCTTT.

This sequence joins TRBV5-1 and TRBJ2-1, with 7 positions matching TRBD2. This CDR3 contains 14 residues. In germline, CDR1 is SGHRS, CDR2 YFSETQ. Unmatched junction bases numbered 7, after V lost 2 bases and J lost 8 bases. DNA of the CDR3: TGCGCCAGCAGCTTACCGCGGGAGAGGGATGAGCAGTTCTTC. It translates to CASSLPRERDEQFF.

The chain joins TRBV4-3 to TRBJ2-1; the D is unclear. CDR1 is LGHNA, CDR2 YSLEER, per germline. The CDR3 spans 14 residues. V gave up 0 bases and J gave up 10 bases, with 13 bases separating them. The CDR3 bases are TGCGCCAGCAGCCAAGAGTTTCGAGCGCGAGAGCAGTTCTTC. Its protein product is CASSQEFRAREQFF.

The genes are TRBV18 and TRBJ2-3, with TRBD1 matching 9 bases. Germline CDR1 reads KGHSH; CDR2 reads LQKENI. The J segment lost 3 bases and the V segment lost 4 bases, leaving 11 bases of the junction unmatched. The CDR3 covers 17 residues. The CDR3, as DNA: TGTGCCAGCTCACGGGTAACCGGGACAGGGAGTACAGATACGCAGTATTTT. Residues: CASSRVTGTGSTDTQYF.

This clone was counted many times. V is TRBV30 and J is TRBJ1-4, with D possibly matching TRBD1 (6 bases). V lost 6 bases, J lost 3 bases, and 8 bases lay in between. The CDR3 runs 12 residues. Germline assignment: CDR1 GTSNPN and CDR2 SVGIG (reference sequence). The chain's CDR3 is CACRGPNEKLFF. CDR3 nucleotide sequence: TGTGCCTGCAGGGGCCCTAATGAAAAACTGTTTTTT. Using reference TRBV30 and TRBJ1-4 for the parts outside the CDR3, the full variable domain is SQTIHQWPATLVQPVGSPLSLECTVEGTSNPNLYWYRQAAGRGLQLLFYSVGIGQISSEVPQNLSASRPQDRQFILSSKKLLLSDSGFYLCACRGPNEKLFFGSGTQLSVL.

V gene TRBV12-3 or TRBV12-4 combines with J gene TRBJ1-2, with unresolved D. Between the trimmed V and J ends, which lost 3 bases and 7 bases, there was a span of 6 bases. The CDR3 extends over 11 amino acids. CDR3 loop: CASSFFSGYTF. The DNA for the CDR3 is TGTGCCAGCAGTTTCTTTAGTGGCTACACCTTC.

The chain joins TRBV2 to TRBJ2-5; TRBD2 agrees at 15 bases. This CDR3 has 16 residues. V shed 4 bases and J 5 bases; nucleotides not matched to a gene: 5. Germline V gene sequence: CDR1 SNHLY, CDR2 FYNNEI. The CDR3 coding sequence is TGTGCCAGCAGTGGGGGACTAGCGGGAGGTGAGGAGACCCAGTACTTC. This codes for CASSGGLAGGEETQYF.

V gene TRBV4-1 combines with J gene TRBJ2-3; 8 nucleotides line up with TRBD1. The CDR3 spans 14 residues. Germline CDR1 MGHRA, CDR2 YSYEKL. J was trimmed by 6 bases and V by 0 bases; bases with no gene match: 2. CDR3 bases: TGCGCCAGCAGCCAAGATCAGGGGGCGGATACGCAGTATTTT. Protein product: CASSQDQGADTQYF.